This T cell receptor beta chain originates from a study of CD8 T cells in ankylosing spondylitis. Molecular-barcoded quantitative 5'-RACE produced these TCR beta libraries. TCRdb re-called the 5' RACE reads through MiXCR, storing one row per CDR3 protein. The sample holds 200,000 to 250,000 distinct CDR3 sequences, roughly a tenth seen once. V was shortened by 0 bases and J by 2 bases, with 9 bases between the two germline ends. The CDR3 loop spans 14 amino acids. The germline gives CDR1 SGDLS, CDR2 YYNGEE. This clonotype was counted between two and nine times. The antigen is unknown. General study points: Seemingly distinctive of ankylosing spondylitis blood was a TCR beta motif formed by eight highly homologous variants. Clones tied to disease were said to be significantly enriched in matched ankylosing spondylitis synovial fluid.

The clonotype comes from a male donor with ankylosing spondylitis or in good health (not recorded which). The specimen sequenced was blood, either unsorted or a sorted T cell fraction (not recorded which). The chain carries TRBV9 and TRBJ2-7, with D unclear. The CDR3 DNA reads as TGTGCCAGCAGCGTAGGCCTGAAGGCCTACGAGCAGTACTTC. It encodes CASSVGLKAYEQYF.